One and the same sample provided the 3 T cell receptor beta chains below, sequenced in a study of blood T cell repertoires in COVID-19. Some clones are missing from TCRdb's copy, which holds only in-frame ones; the method was immunoSEQ multiplex PCR. Of approximately 300,000 clones listed, 85% are singletons. Sequenced input: PBMCs or T cells enriched from blood (not recorded which). The receptors stem from a woman younger than 45 who had been exposed to COVID-19.

This chain uses TRBV4-1 with TRBJ1-6; D not resolved. V shed 4 bases and J shed 8 bases, with 15 bases lying between them. This CDR3 has 15 residues. Germline assignment: CDR1 MGHRA and CDR2 YSYEKL. The CDR3 bases are TGCGCCAGCAGCCTCGAAACAGTAATATATTCACCCCTCCACTTT. Protein sequence: CASSLETVIYSPLHF.

This clone was seen once. The gene calls are TRBV2 and TRBJ2-1; 9 nucleotides line up with TRBD1. Germline CDR1 and CDR2: SNHLY and FYNNEI. This CDR3 spans 14 amino acids. After removal of 4 bases from V and 6 bases from J, the junction contained 4 bases not matched to a gene. The CDR3 here is CASSARDRANEQFF. The DNA for the CDR3 is TGTGCCAGCAGTGCCCGGGACAGGGCCAATGAGCAGTTCTTC.

This sequence joins TRBV12-5 and TRBJ2-1; D is undetermined. Germline CDR1 and CDR2: LGHNT and FRNRAP. This CDR3 is 11 amino acids long. Trimming took off 7 bases at V and 3 bases at J, with 4 bases between the two ends. The CDR3 region is CASAIYNEQFF. CDR3 coding DNA: TGTGCTAGTGCTATCTACAATGAGCAGTTCTTC.